Shown below are 27 T cell receptor beta chains from a single sample sequenced in a study of beta chain features in type 1 diabetes (dated by TCRdb to about 2018). Antigen specificity for these receptors is unknown. Library preparation used the immunoSEQ multiplex PCR assay. The High Capacity cDNA Reverse Transcription Kit was used to reverse transcribe all of the isolated RNA, meaning that expressed TCRB transcripts were what got sequenced. The table comes from immuneACCESS by way of TCRdb, which keeps in-frame sequences with V and J called. Part of the clones is missing from these tables; in studies checked, under half for an unresolved V gene and the rest for unknown reasons. This sample lists 240,000 or so clones; approximately 15% were detected once. The biggest ten clones account for approximately 0.02% of the sample. Results the study describes overall, beyond this receptor: Type 1 diabetes patients showed a moderate but significant shortening of TCRB CDR3 length in all four CD4+ subsets.

The specimen sequenced was naive CD4+ T cells from blood. The cell subset or site label of this sample denotes: true naive CD4+ T cells. Receptors originate from a man aged 25 to 40 with type 1 diabetes.

The rearrangement links TRBV6-1 to TRBJ2-1; a weak D match, TRBD1 (6 bases). CDR3 length equals 15 residues. The germline V and J ends were trimmed by 6 bases and 0 bases, with 12 bases remaining between them. The V gene's germline CDR1 is MNHNS and CDR2 SASEGT. The CDR3 region has the DNA TGTGCCAGCAGGGTAGACAGGTCCTCCTACAATGAGCAGTTCTTC. It codes for CASRVDRSSYNEQFF.

This rearrangement joins TRBV7-9 to TRBJ2-3; perhaps TRBD1 as D (5 bases). The germline V gene encodes CDR1 SEHNR and CDR2 FQNEAQ (reference sequence). Between the trimmed V and J ends, which lost 0 bases and 2 bases, there was a span of 9 bases. The CDR3 has 15 residues. This CDR3 is CASSLAGPTTDTQYF. Here the CDR3 DNA reads TGTGCCAGCAGCTTAGCGGGGCCTACCACAGATACGCAGTATTTT.

There are a few counts of this clone. V gene TRBV4-1 combines with J gene TRBJ2-4; TRBD2 aligns across 8 bases. V dropped 1 base and J dropped 1; count of bases not matched to a gene: 6. This CDR3 contains 17 residues. CDR1 is MGHRA, CDR2 YSYEKL, per germline. The CDR3 DNA follows: TGCGCCAGCAGCCAAGGGGCGGGGGGCGCCGCCAAAAACATTCAGTACTTC. This encodes CASSQGAGGAAKNIQYF.

The rearrangement links TRBV27 to TRBJ2-3; 11 bases agree with TRBD2. Trimming took 0 bases from V and 4 from J; bases not matched to a gene: 6. The CDR3 contains 17 residues. The germline V gene encodes CDR1 MNHEY and CDR2 SMNVEV (reference sequence). In DNA, the CDR3 is TGTGCCAGCAGTTTATCGACTCTAGCGGGAGGATCAGATACGCAGTATTTT. This gives the protein CASSLSTLAGGSDTQYF.

The chain combines TRBV5-8 with TRBJ1-2; 10 nucleotides align to TRBD1. Germline assignment: CDR1 SGHTS and CDR2 YDEGEE. CDR3 size: 16 residues. J gave up 4 bases and V 4 bases, and 10 bases lay outside the gene matches. The CDR3 DNA sequence: TGTGCCAGCAGCGGTGCCGGGACAGGGGTTCGCTATGGCTACACCTTC. This gives the protein CASSGAGTGVRYGYTF. The full variable domain, with the rest looked up from reference TRBV5-8 and TRBJ1-2, is EAGVTQSPTHLIKTRGQQATLRCSPISGHTSVYWYQQALGLGLQFLLWYDEGEERNRGNFPPRFSGRQFPNYSSELNVNALELEDSALYLCASSGAGTGVRYGYTFGSGTRLTVV.

This clone appeared a few times. The CDR3 bases are TGCGCCAGCAGCTTGGTGGGGGCCGGCGGGGAGCTGTTTTTT. Protein sequence: CASSLVGAGGELFF. The genes are TRBV5-1 and TRBJ2-2; perhaps TRBD1 as D (6 bases). The CDR3 has 14 residues. V lost 0 bases and J 7 bases, leaving 10 bases between the germline ends. Germline V gene sequence: CDR1 SGHRS, CDR2 YFSETQ. The full variable domain, rest sourced from reference TRBV5-1 and TRBJ2-2, is KAGVTQTPRYLIKTRGQQVTLSCSPISGHRSVSWYQQTPGQGLQFLFEYFSETQRNKGNFPGRFSGRQFSNSRSEMNVSTLELGDSALYLCASSLVGAGGELFFGEGSRLTVL.

This clone was seen a handful of times. The chain combines TRBV5-6 with TRBJ2-5; 7 positions match TRBD1. The CDR3 extends over 14 amino acids. J was trimmed by 5 bases and V by 3 bases; bases with no gene match: 7. Germline CDR1 is SGHDT and CDR2 is YYEEEE. CDR3 nucleotide sequence: TGTGCCAGCAGCTCCCTACAGGGACAGGAGACCCAGTACTTC. As protein: CASSSLQGQETQYF.

The chain uses TRBV28 and TRBJ2-5, with a possible D match to TRBD1 (6 bases). This CDR3 is 13 amino acids long. With 3 bases removed from V and 7 bases from J, the gap between germline ends came to 12 bases. Germline V gene data show CDR1 as MDHEN and CDR2 as SYDVKM. The CDR3: CASSLAGVGTQYF. CDR3 bases: TGTGCCAGCAGTTTGGCAGGGGTGGGGACCCAGTACTTC.

The chain has TRBV11-2 and TRBJ2-7; D possibly corresponds to TRBD1 (6 bases). The V and J ends lost 5 bases and 1 base respectively, with 12 bases between them. Germline assignment: CDR1 SGHAT and CDR2 FQNNGV. The CDR3 is 14 amino acids. The CDR3 is CASSRDRLSYEQYF. The CDR3 nucleotides are TGTGCCAGCAGCCGCGACAGGCTTTCCTACGAGCAGTACTTC. Variable domain in full (rest from reference TRBV11-2 and TRBJ2-7): EAGVAQSPRYKIIEKRQSVAFWCNPISGHATLYWYQQILGQGPKLLIQFQNNGVVDDSQLPKDRFSAERLKGVDSTLKIQPAKLEDSAVYLCASSRDRLSYEQYFGPGTRLTVT.

In this sample, this clone turned up a few times. V is TRBV27 and J is TRBJ1-1; D remains ambiguous. The V end lost 4 bases, the J end lost 8 bases, and 17 bases lay between the germline ends. The length of the CDR3 is 14 residues. Germline V gene data show CDR1 as MNHEY and CDR2 as SMNVEV (reference sequence). The CDR3 DNA reads as TGTGCCAGCAGTTATGATGGCCGACTAGGAGAAGCTTTCTTT. Amino acids: CASSYDGRLGEAFF.

V usage is TRBV7-8 and J usage is TRBJ2-1; tentative D call: TRBD1 (5 bases). From germline, CDR1 is SGHVS and CDR2 FQNEAQ. Trimming shortened V by 6 bases and J by 4 bases, and 13 bases separated the two germline ends. The CDR3 runs to 14 residues. CDR3 amino acids: CASRTLTEYNEQFF. In DNA, the CDR3 is TGTGCCAGCAGGACCTTGACAGAGTACAATGAGCAGTTCTTC.

The chain carries TRBV9 and TRBJ2-1; 9 nucleotides agree with TRBD1. The trim removed 2 bases at V and 2 bases at J, leaving 14 bases unmatched. Germline V lookup: CDR1 SGDLS, CDR2 YYNGEE. CDR3 size: 19 residues. In DNA form, the CDR3 reads TGTGCCAGCAGCGTCCGTCCCGGGACAGGGTCCGGGCCCTACAATGAGCAGTTCTTC. It yields the protein CASSVRPGTGSGPYNEQFF.

The rearrangement uses TRBV9 and TRBJ2-7; possibly TRBD1 for D (5 bases). Germline loops: CDR1 SGDLS, CDR2 YYNGEE. CDR3 size: 16 residues. Trimming took off 0 bases at V and 5 bases at J, with 18 bases between the two ends. The DNA for the CDR3 is TGTGCCAGCAGCGTAGCTCCCGGCAGGGTTTACGACGAGCAGTACTTC. Translation: CASSVAPGRVYDEQYF.

This clone was seen many times. The chain is built from TRBV30 and TRBJ1-1; possibly TRBD1 for D (5 bases). The CDR3 spans 13 residues. V was pared by 1 base and J by 1 base, with 7 bases between. Per the germline V gene, CDR1 is GTSNPN and CDR2 is SVGIG (reference sequence). CDR3 sequence (DNA): TGTGCCTGGAGTGGACAGAAGAACACTGAAGCTTTCTTT. This gives the protein CAWSGQKNTEAFF.

The gene calls are TRBV18 and TRBJ2-3, with TRBD1 matching over 9 bases. Germline loops: CDR1 KGHSH, CDR2 LQKENI. V shed 4 bases and J 2 bases; nucleotides not matched to a gene: 4. The CDR3 spans 15 residues. The CDR3 protein is CASSRGQGNTDTQYF. The CDR3, as DNA: TGTGCCAGCTCACGCGGACAGGGGAACACAGATACGCAGTATTTT. The variable domain in full, with the rest retrieved from reference TRBV18 and TRBJ2-3, is NAGVMQNPRHLVRRRGQEARLRCSPMKGHSHVYWYRQLPEEGLKFMVYLQKENIIDESGMPKERFSAEFPKEGPSILRIQQVVRGDSAAYFCASSRGQGNTDTQYFGPGTRLTVL.

This clone has only a few counts. V usage is TRBV5-4 and J usage is TRBJ2-3; 8 nucleotides line up with TRBD1. CDR1 is SGHNT, CDR2 YYREEE, per germline (reference sequence). V shed 4 bases, J shed 2 bases, and the junction held 12 bases outside the gene matches. The CDR3 runs to 17 residues. The CDR3 sequence: CASSLLDRVVNTDTQYF. The DNA for the CDR3 is TGTGCCAGCAGCCTCCTGGACAGGGTGGTTAACACAGATACGCAGTATTTT.

The genes are TRBV12-5 and TRBJ2-1; 9 bases map to TRBD2. Losses at the gene ends were 5 bases for V and 7 bases for J; bases not matched to a gene: 6. The germline CDR1 and CDR2 sequences are LGHNT and FRNRAP. This CDR3 has 14 residues. CDR3 nucleotide sequence: TGTGCTAGTGGTACGGGACTAGCTCTGAATGAGCAGTTCTTC. Protein product: CASGTGLALNEQFF. The full variable domain, in which reference TRBV12-5 and TRBJ2-1 provide the parts outside the CDR3, is DARVTQTPRHKVTEMGQEVTMRCQPILGHNTVFWYRQTMMQGLELLAYFRNRAPLDDSGMPKDRFSAEMPDATLATLKIQPSEPRDSAVYFCASGTGLALNEQFFGPGTRLTVL.

The CDR3 DNA follows: TGTGCCAGCAGCCGACGGAGCTCTGGGGCCAACGTCCTGACTTTC. Amino acids: CASSRRSSGANVLTF. The chain carries TRBV6-1 and TRBJ2-6; D is unclear. V dropped 6 bases and J dropped 0 bases, with 9 bases sitting between them. Germline V lookup: CDR1 MNHNS, CDR2 SASEGT. The CDR3 runs to 15 residues.

CDR3 DNA: TGTGCCAGTAGTAAAGGGACAGGGAGCAATCAGCCCCAGCATTTT. Its protein product is CASSKGTGSNQPQHF. This rearrangement joins TRBV19 to TRBJ1-5; 9 bases are shared with TRBD1. There are 15 residues in the CDR3. Germline V gene data show CDR1 as LNHDA and CDR2 as SQIVND (reference sequence). With V trimmed by 4 bases and J by 1 base, 2 bases remained unmatched. Supplemented by reference TRBV19 and TRBJ1-5, the full variable domain reads DGGITQSPKYLFRKEGQNVTLSCEQNLNHDAMYWYRQDPGQGLRLIYYSQIVNDFQKGDIAEGYSVSREKKESFPLTVTSAQKNPTAFYLCASSKGTGSNQPQHFGDGTRLSIL.

This sequence joins TRBV4-2 and TRBJ2-2; 10 bases are a match to TRBD2. Trimming at V came to 1 base and at J to 1 base, leaving 0 bases not matched to a gene. Germline V lookup: CDR1 LGHNA, CDR2 YNFKEQ. This CDR3 has 16 amino acids. In nucleotides, the CDR3 is TGTGCCAGCAGCCAAGGACTAGCGGGGAACACCGGGGAGCTGTTTTTT. It translates to CASSQGLAGNTGELFF.

The chain has TRBV2 and TRBJ1-6; perhaps TRBD1 as D (6 bases). The ends were cut back, 8 bases at V and 13 bases at J, with 21 bases in the middle. The CDR3 is made up of 14 amino acids. Germline loops: CDR1 SNHLY, CDR2 FYNNEI. The CDR3 reads CASCGGGPHPPLHF. The CDR3 region has the DNA TGTGCCAGCTGCGGCGGGGGCCCACATCCGCCCCTCCACTTT.

The rearrangement joins TRBV7-2 to TRBJ1-1; TRBD1 agrees at 8 bases. The junction had 9 bases not matched to a gene; V was cut back by 5 bases and J by 1 base. The CDR3 loop spans 16 amino acids. The V gene's germline CDR1 is SGHTA and CDR2 FQGNSA. CDR3 amino acids: CASSPRTGWTNTEAFF. The DNA for the CDR3 is TGTGCCAGCAGCCCTCGGACAGGGTGGACGAACACTGAAGCTTTCTTT.

Only a few counts were recorded for this clone. The rearrangement links TRBV7-9 to TRBJ2-1; D possibly corresponds to TRBD2 (6 bases). This CDR3 spans 15 amino acids. CDR1 SEHNR and CDR2 FQNEAQ come from the germline V gene (reference sequence). For the CDR3, the DNA is TGTGCTGCGACTACAAAAGGCGGAGGGAACAATGAGCAGTTCTTC. Translating it yields CAATTKGGGNNEQFF.

This clone was observed a few times. This sequence joins TRBV30 and TRBJ1-4, with D unresolved. Looked up from germline, CDR1 is GTSNPN and CDR2 is SVGIG (reference sequence). The CDR3 covers 14 residues. The V end was cut by 3 bases, the J end by 0 bases, with 8 bases between. CDR3 bases: TGTGCCTGGAGCAAAGTAGCAACTAATGAAAAACTGTTTTTT. This codes for CAWSKVATNEKLFF.

The V and J genes are TRBV4-2 and TRBJ2-3; D uncertain. This CDR3 comprises 12 residues. V dropped 0 bases and J dropped 6 bases, with 4 bases sitting between them. The germline CDR1 and CDR2 sequences are LGHNA and YNFKEQ. CDR3 DNA: TGTGCCAGCAGCCAAGACGGGGATACGCAGTATTTT. The encoded protein is CASSQDGDTQYF.

This clone was counted a few times. The gene calls are TRBV4-1 and TRBJ2-5; TRBD1 aligns across 8 bases. The CDR3 loop spans 13 amino acids. The germline V gene encodes CDR1 MGHRA and CDR2 YSYEKL. With V trimmed by 1 base and J by 5 bases, 0 bases remained unmatched. CDR3: CASSQAGGETQYF. CDR3 nucleotide sequence: TGCGCCAGCAGCCAAGCAGGGGGCGAGACCCAGTACTTC.

This chain links TRBV5-4 with TRBJ1-2, with 7 bases aligning to TRBD1. CDR1 and CDR2 from the germline V gene are SGHNT and YYREEE (reference sequence). V gave up 2 bases and J gave up 4 bases; unmatched junction bases: 5. This CDR3 is built from 14 residues. The CDR3: CASSLTGQRYGYTF. Written as DNA, the CDR3 is TGTGCCAGCAGCTTAACGGGACAGCGCTATGGCTACACCTTC.